This T cell receptor (beta chain) came from a study of shared clonotypes between healthy human individuals (TCRdb year 2020). General notes on the study: A couple of women and a few men aged 18 to 49 years were included in the cohort. For each donor, three plates each were used for CD4 naive and CD4 memory, two plates were used for CD8 naive, and one plate was used for CD8 memory. Blood TCR repertoires of a handful of healthy adults were deeply sequenced to estimate repertoire size and the extent of clonotype sharing between individuals. To increase sequencing depth and limit assay-specific biases, different laboratories used diverse techniques to prepare libraries and sequence TCR repertoires. Leukapheresis yielded between about 0.94 and 8.9 billion PBMCs per donor. Beyond this particular receptor, the publication reports: Even with the large sequencing depth, rarefaction of the sorted-subset datasets indicated that sequencing was incomplete. Larger estimated clonotype richness was generally found for naive subsets than for memory subsets. Pairwise subsampling indicated that sequencing depth was expected to affect the degree of clonotype sharing among donors. Higher generation probabilities were observed for clonotypes shared by all four sorted-subset donors than for non-shared clonotypes. Because the study included a small number of donors, the genetic and exposure-history diversity represented was limited. About 4.5% of naive CD4, more than 3% of naive CD8, around 2.3% of memory CD4, and 0.4% of memory CD8 clonotypes were shared across a handful of donors. Sampling was limited to blood, and TCR repertoires in tissue likely differ from TCR repertoires in blood.

The sample holds a few counts of this clone. Its recognized antigen is unknown. No base qualities exist here, and no much larger clone lies one base off it. The CDR3 sequence holds 13 residues, the cysteine and phenylalanine included. Only CDR3 DNA is held: 39 bases, read in frame from base 1. The germline V gene gives CDR1 as MDHEN and CDR2 as SYDVKM. V is pruned by 6 bases and J by 9 bases, leaving 5 bases of the junction without a gene match. Using the deep immunoSEQ assay, TCR CDR3 regions were amplified from genomic DNA by multiplex PCR. For each cell subset, the extracted genomic DNA was distributed evenly across all wells of several immunoSEQ 96-well plates, and each plate served as one replicate. For sorted subsets, each replicate PCR was loaded with 150 to 250 ng genomic DNA, equivalent to 25,000 to 35,000 T cell genomes. Purified libraries were measured with a Qubit 3.0 fluorometer, size-checked on a Bioanalyzer 2100, and measured again with the KAPA Library Quantification kit. Every immunoSEQ 96-well plate was sequenced on a dedicated single-read 150-cycle Illumina NextSeq 550 flow cell. Per the original workflow: Because the immunoSEQ output held only junctional sequences and lacked quality scores, the filtering could not match the filtering applied to full-length reads. To assign V/J genes and CDR3, sequences were annotated against IMGT germline references using PyIR, a Python wrapper for IgBLAST v1.9. Any read was removed if the V/J assignment was weak (E-value above 1e-6), the CDR3 was missing, or the read contained stop codons, out-of-frame junctions, or ambiguous translated residues. V3J clonotypes were defined by identical inferred V gene, J gene, and CDR3 amino acid sequence. To compute the percentage overlap between repertoires, the number of shared unique clonotypes was divided by the size of the smaller repertoire. Repertoire richness was assessed with RTK rarefaction, the Chao1 estimator, and Recon v2.1 estimates of unobserved clonotypes. OLGA was used to compute generation probabilities for all TCRbeta clonotypes that the gDNA method yielded from a handful of donors. In its TCRdb copy, this immuneACCESS table keeps in-frame sequences only and misses some clones. Where compared with another copy, unresolved V genes explain less than half of these, and the others have no known cause. V and J calls and clone size are those listed in that table; D and trimming were worked out from the DNA. The sample data list approximately 980,000 clones, and about three quarters of these were observed just once. Over 1.3% of the sample comes from the top ten.

The donors were healthy, HIV-negative adults who had no recently reported acute infections or vaccinations. Only Caucasian adults living in Nashville, Tennessee, USA were represented among the donors. CD4+ T cells were enriched by magnetic negative selection; naive cells were then positively selected on CD45RA, and the negative fraction formed the memory subset. After blood collection by leukapheresis, PBMCs were isolated using Ficoll-Histopaque density gradient centrifugation and then cryopreserved in the vapor phase of liquid nitrogen. Analytical flow cytometry was used to check the purity and quantity of every magnetically sorted T cell population. From each sorted fraction, genomic DNA was isolated and quantified by UV absorbance on a Nanodrop 2000c.

The receptor comes from a man between 18 and 35 years old in good health. Recombination linked TRBV28 to TRBJ1-6; TRBD1 agrees with 7 junctional bases. The sequenced material came from memory CD4+ T cells sorted from blood. What this sample's cell subset or site label stands for: CD45RA-negative fraction. In nucleotides, the sequence is TGTGCCAGCAGAGGACAGGAAACTTCACCCCTCCACTTT. Translated, it gives CASRGQETSPLHF.